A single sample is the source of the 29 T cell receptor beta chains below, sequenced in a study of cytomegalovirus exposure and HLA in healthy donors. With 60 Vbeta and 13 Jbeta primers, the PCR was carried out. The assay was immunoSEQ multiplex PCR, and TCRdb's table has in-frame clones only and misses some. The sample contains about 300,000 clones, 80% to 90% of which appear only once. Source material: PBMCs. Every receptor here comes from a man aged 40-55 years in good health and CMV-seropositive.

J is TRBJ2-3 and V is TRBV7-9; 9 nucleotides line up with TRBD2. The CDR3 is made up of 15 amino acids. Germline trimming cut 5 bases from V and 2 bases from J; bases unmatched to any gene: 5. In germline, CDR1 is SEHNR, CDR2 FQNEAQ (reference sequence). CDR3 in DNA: TGTGCCAGCAGCCCGCCTAGCGGGGTCACAGATACGCAGTATTTT. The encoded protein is CASSPPSGVTDTQYF.

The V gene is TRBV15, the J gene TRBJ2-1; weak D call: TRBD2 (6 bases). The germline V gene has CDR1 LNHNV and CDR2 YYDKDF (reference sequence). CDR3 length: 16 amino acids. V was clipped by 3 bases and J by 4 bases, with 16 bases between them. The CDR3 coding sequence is TGTGCCACCAGCAGGGCCGGGGCGGGGTTTTACAATGAGCAGTTCTTC. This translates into CATSRAGAGFYNEQFF.

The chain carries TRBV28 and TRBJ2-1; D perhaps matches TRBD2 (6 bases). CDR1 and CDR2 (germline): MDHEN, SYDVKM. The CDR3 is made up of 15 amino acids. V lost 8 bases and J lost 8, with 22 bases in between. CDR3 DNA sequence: TGTGCCAGCCGCCGGAGCGGGCTCGATTGGGATGAGCAGTTCTTC. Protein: CASRRSGLDWDEQFF.

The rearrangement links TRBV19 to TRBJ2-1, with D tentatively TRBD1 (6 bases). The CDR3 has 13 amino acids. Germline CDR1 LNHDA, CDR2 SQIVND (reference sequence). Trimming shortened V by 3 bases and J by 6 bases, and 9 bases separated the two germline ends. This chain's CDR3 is CASSIGTPNEQFF. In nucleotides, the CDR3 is TGTGCCAGTAGTATTGGGACACCCAATGAGCAGTTCTTC.

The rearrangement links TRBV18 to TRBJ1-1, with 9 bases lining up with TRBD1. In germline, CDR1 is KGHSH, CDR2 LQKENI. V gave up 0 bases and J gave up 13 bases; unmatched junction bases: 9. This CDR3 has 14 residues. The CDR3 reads CASSPPGGDRVGFF. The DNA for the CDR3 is TGTGCCAGCTCACCACCGGGAGGGGACAGGGTTGGTTTCTTT.

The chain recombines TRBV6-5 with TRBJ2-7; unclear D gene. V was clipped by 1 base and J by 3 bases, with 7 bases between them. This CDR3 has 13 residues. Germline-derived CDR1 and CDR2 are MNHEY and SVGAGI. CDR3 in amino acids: CASSYFKSYEQYF. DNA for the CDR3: TGTGCCAGCAGTTACTTCAAGAGCTACGAGCAGTACTTC.

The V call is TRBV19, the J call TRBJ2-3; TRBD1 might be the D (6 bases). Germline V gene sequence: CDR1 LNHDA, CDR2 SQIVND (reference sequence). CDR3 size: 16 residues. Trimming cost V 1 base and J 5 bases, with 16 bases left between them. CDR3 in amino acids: CASSIGGTRGIDTQYF. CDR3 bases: TGTGCCAGTAGTATAGGGGGGACACGAGGTATAGATACGCAGTATTTT.

The CDR3 nucleotides read TGCGCCAGCAGCTTGGTGGGGACCTTAGCGGGAGACGAGCAGTTCTTC. Translating it yields CASSLVGTLAGDEQFF. This chain joins TRBV5-1 and TRBJ2-1, with 9 positions matching TRBD2. V was clipped by 0 bases and J by 10 bases; unmatched bases: 11. The CDR3 consists of 16 residues. Germline CDR1 and CDR2: SGHRS and YFSETQ.

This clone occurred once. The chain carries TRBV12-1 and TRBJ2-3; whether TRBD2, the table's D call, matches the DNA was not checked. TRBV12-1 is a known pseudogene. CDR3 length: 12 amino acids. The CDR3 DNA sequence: TGTGCCAGCAGCTCGTACACAGATACGCAGTATTTT. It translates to CASSSYTDTQYF.

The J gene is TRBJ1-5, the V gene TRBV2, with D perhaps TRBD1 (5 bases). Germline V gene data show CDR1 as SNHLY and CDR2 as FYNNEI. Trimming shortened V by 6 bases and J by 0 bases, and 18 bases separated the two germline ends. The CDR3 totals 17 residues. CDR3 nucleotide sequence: TGTGCCAGCAGCCCCTTGGGAGGGGAGCTTAGCAATCAGCCCCAGCATTTT. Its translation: CASSPLGGELSNQPQHF.

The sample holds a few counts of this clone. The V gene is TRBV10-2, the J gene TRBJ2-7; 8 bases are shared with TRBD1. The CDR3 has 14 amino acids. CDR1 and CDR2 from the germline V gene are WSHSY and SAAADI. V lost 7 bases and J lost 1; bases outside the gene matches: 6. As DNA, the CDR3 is TGCGCCAGCACGTCGGGACAGGCGTCCTACGAGCAGTACTTC. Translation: CASTSGQASYEQYF.

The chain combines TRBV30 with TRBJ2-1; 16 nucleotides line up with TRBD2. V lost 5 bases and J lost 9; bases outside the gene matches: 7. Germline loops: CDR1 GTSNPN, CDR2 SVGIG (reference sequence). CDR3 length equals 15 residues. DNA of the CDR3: TGTGCCTGGGGGACTAGCGGGAGGGCAAGGGGTGAGCAGTTCTTC. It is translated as CAWGTSGRARGEQFF.

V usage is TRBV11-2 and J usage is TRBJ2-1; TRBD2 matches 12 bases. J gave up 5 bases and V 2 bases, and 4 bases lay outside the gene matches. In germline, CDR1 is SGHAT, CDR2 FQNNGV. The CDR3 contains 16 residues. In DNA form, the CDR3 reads TGTGCCAGCAGCTTATCCCTAGCGGGAGGGAACAATGAGCAGTTCTTC. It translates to CASSLSLAGGNNEQFF.

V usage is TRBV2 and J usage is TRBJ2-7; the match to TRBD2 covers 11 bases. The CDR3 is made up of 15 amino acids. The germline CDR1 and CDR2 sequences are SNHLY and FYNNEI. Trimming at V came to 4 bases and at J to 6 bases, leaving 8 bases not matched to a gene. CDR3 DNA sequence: TGTGCCAGCAGTGGTTTACTAGCGGGAGCAAGCGAGCAGTACTTC. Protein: CASSGLLAGASEQYF.

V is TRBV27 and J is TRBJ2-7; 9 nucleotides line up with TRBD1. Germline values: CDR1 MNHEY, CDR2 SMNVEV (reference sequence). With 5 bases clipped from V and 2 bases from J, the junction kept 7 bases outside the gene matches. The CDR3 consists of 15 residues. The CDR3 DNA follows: TGTGCCAGCAGTGAGGGGACAGGGCTTCCCTACGAGCAGTACTTC. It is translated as CASSEGTGLPYEQYF.

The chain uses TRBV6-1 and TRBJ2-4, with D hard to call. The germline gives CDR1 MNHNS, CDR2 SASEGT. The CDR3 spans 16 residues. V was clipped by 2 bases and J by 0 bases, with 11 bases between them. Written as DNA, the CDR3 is TGTGCCAGCAGTGAAAGGCAGGATCTAGCCAAAAACATTCAGTACTTC. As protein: CASSERQDLAKNIQYF.

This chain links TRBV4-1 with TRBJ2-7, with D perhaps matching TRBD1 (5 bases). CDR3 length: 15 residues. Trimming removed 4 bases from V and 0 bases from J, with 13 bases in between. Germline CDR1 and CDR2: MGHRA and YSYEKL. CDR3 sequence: CASSLQDTYSYEQYF. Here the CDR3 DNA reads TGCGCCAGCAGCCTCCAGGACACTTACTCCTACGAGCAGTACTTC.

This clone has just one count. CDR3 nucleotide sequence: TGTGCCAGCAGCCGAAGCGGGAGGGTTCAAGATACGCAGTATTTT. Translation: CASSRSGRVQDTQYF. This chain connects TRBV6-5 to TRBJ2-3; 10 bases map to TRBD2. With V trimmed by 6 bases and J by 5 bases, 8 bases remained unmatched. The CDR3 length is 15 residues. Germline values: CDR1 MNHEY, CDR2 SVGAGI.

CDR3: CASREAGGTDTQYF. CDR3 coding DNA: TGTGCCAGCAGGGAAGCGGGAGGAACAGATACGCAGTATTTT. The gene calls are TRBV7-9 and TRBJ2-3; 9 bases match TRBD2. In germline, CDR1 is SEHNR, CDR2 FQNEAQ (reference sequence). The CDR3 sequence is 14 residues long. V dropped 6 bases and J dropped 3; count of bases not matched to a gene: 4. Complete variable domain (other parts from reference TRBV7-9 and TRBJ2-3): DTGVSQNPRHKITKRGQNVTFRCDPISEHNRLYWYRQTLGQGPEFLTYFQNEAQLEKSRLLSDRFSAERPKGSFSTLEIQRTEQGDSAMYLCASREAGGTDTQYFGPGTRLTVL.

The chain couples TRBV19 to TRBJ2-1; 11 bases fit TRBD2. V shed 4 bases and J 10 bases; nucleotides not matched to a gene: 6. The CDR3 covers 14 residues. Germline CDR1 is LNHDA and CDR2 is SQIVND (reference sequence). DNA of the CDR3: TGTGCCAGTAGTAGGGGTAGCGGGAGGGCCGAGCAGTTCTTC. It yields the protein CASSRGSGRAEQFF.

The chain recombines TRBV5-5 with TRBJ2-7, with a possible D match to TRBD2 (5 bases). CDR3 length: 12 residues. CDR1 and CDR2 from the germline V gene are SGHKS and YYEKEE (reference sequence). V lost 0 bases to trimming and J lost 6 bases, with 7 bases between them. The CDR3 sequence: CASSLGGAEQYF. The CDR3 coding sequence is TGTGCCAGCAGCTTGGGGGGAGCCGAGCAGTACTTC.

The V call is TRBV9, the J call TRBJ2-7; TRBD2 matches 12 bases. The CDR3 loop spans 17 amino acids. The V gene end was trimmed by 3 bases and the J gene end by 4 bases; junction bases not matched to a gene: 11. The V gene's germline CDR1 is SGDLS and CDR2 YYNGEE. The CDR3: CASSERLAGEDFYEQYF. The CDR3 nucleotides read TGTGCCAGCAGCGAGAGACTAGCGGGAGAGGACTTTTACGAGCAGTACTTC. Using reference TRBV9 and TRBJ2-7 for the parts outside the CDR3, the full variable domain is DSGVTQTPKHLITATGQRVTLRCSPRSGDLSVYWYQQSLDQGLQFLIQYYNGEERAKGNILERFSAQQFPDLHSELNLSSLELGDSALYFCASSERLAGEDFYEQYFGPGTRLTVT.

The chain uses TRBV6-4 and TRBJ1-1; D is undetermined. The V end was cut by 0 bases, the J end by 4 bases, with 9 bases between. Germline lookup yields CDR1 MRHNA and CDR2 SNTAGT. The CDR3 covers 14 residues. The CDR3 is CASSDSPGGTEAFF. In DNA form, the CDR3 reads TGTGCCAGCAGTGACTCGCCAGGAGGCACTGAAGCTTTCTTT.

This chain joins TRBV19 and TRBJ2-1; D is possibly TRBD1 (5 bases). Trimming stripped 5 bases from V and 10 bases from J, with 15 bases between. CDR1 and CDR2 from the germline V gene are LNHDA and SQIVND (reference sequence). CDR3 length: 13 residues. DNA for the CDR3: TGTGCCAGTAGTTTCGGACACCTGGGAGAGCAGTTCTTC. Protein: CASSFGHLGEQFF.

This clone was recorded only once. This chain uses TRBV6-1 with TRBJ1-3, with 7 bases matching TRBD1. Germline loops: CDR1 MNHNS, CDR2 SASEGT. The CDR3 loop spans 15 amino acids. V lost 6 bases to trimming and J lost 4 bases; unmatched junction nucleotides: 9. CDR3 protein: CASRAPGQRGNTIYF. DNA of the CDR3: TGTGCCAGCAGAGCACCGGGACAGAGAGGAAACACCATATATTTT.

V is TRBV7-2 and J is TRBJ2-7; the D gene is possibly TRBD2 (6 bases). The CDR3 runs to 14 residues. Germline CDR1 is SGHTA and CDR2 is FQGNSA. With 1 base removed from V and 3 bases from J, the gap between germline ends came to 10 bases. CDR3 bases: TGTGCCAGCAGCTTAGTAGGTAGCGGCTACGAGCAGTACTTC. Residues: CASSLVGSGYEQYF.

CDR3 residues: CATQGTGKNTEAFF. The CDR3 DNA reads as TGTGCCACCCAAGGGACAGGCAAGAACACTGAAGCTTTCTTT. V and J are TRBV6-1 and TRBJ1-1; 8 bases line up with TRBD1. The CDR3 runs to 14 residues. The germline V gene encodes CDR1 MNHNS and CDR2 SASEGT. Trimming at V came to 10 bases and at J to 1 base, leaving 8 bases not matched to a gene.

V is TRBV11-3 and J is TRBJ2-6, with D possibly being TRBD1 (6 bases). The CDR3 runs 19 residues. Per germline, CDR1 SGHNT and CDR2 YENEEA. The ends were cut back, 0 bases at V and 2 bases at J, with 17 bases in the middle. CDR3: CASSLDAPRGKTGANVLTF. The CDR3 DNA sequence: TGTGCCAGCAGCTTAGATGCGCCCAGGGGAAAAACTGGGGCCAACGTCCTGACTTTC.

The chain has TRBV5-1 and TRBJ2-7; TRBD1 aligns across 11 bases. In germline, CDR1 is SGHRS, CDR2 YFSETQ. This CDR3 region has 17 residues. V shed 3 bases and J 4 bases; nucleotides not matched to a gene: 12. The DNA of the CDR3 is TGCGCCAGCAGCTCGAGCGGGGGCGGGACAGGGGGGTACGAGCAGTACTTC. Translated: CASSSSGGGTGGYEQYF.